The 17 T cell receptor beta chains listed next were all sequenced from one sample in a study of early T cells in non-severe SARS-CoV-2 infection. TCRdb re-derived calls from the 5' RACE reads in MiXCR, one entry per CDR3 protein. The table records 80,000 to 95,000 distinct CDR3 sequences, 15% to 20% of them present only once. The specimen was whole blood, collected at baseline. Every receptor here comes from an adult who was a healthcare worker with PCR-confirmed SARS-CoV-2 infection or an uninfected control (not recorded which).

This chain connects TRBV5-4 to TRBJ2-3; D is unclear. Germline V CDR1 and CDR2: SGHNT, YYREEE (reference sequence). Trimming pared 5 bases from V and 6 bases from J, leaving 16 bases between. This CDR3 spans 14 amino acids. The CDR3 region is CASRVGPVADTQYF. CDR3 nucleotide sequence: TGTGCCAGCAGGGTGGGCCCGGTCGCGGATACGCAGTATTTT.

The chain uses TRBV14 and TRBJ2-4, with D possibly matching TRBD1 (5 bases). The CDR3 has 13 residues. V lost 1 base to trimming and J lost 9 bases, with 10 bases between them. Germline assignment: CDR1 SGHDN and CDR2 FVKESK. In DNA form, the CDR3 reads TGTGCCAGCAGCCAAGGGGGCACCGGCATTCAGTACTTC. It translates to CASSQGGTGIQYF.

The genes are TRBV7-9 and TRBJ1-3; D is ambiguous. The germline V and J ends were trimmed by 0 bases and 1 base, with 1 base remaining between them. This CDR3 spans 13 amino acids. Germline V lookup: CDR1 SEHNR, CDR2 FQNEAQ (reference sequence). This chain's CDR3 is CASSLASGNTIYF. CDR3 bases: TGTGCCAGCAGCTTAGCTTCTGGAAACACCATATATTTT.

This clonotype was seen only once. This sequence joins TRBV7-2 and TRBJ2-1; TRBD2 matches 7 bases. The CDR3 has 15 residues. With 0 bases clipped from V and 1 base from J, the junction kept 0 bases outside the gene matches. In germline, CDR1 is SGHTA, CDR2 FQGNSA. CDR3 amino acids: CASSLAAGSYNEQFF. In DNA form, the CDR3 reads TGTGCCAGCAGCTTAGCAGCGGGATCCTACAATGAGCAGTTCTTC.

The chain recombines TRBV9 with TRBJ2-3; D possibly uses TRBD1 or TRBD2 (5 bases each). CDR1 and CDR2 (germline): SGDLS, YYNGEE. With 0 bases removed from V and 3 bases from J, the gap between germline ends came to 11 bases. This CDR3 has 15 residues. CDR3 nucleotide sequence: TGTGCCAGCAGCGTAGCTGGGGGTTCGACAGATACGCAGTATTTT. As protein: CASSVAGGSTDTQYF. Based on the CDR3 plus reference TRBV9 and TRBJ2-3, the full variable domain is DSGVTQTPKHLITATGQRVTLRCSPRSGDLSVYWYQQSLDQGLQFLIQYYNGEERAKGNILERFSAQQFPDLHSELNLSSLELGDSALYFCASSVAGGSTDTQYFGPGTRLTVL.

The V and J genes are TRBV20-1 and TRBJ1-1; 7 nucleotides match TRBD1. Germline V gene data show CDR1 as DFQATT and CDR2 as SNEGSKA (reference sequence). The V and J ends lost 2 bases and 5 bases, in that order; junction bases with no gene match: 8. The CDR3 has 14 amino acids. CDR3 in amino acids: CSARRVQGGTEAFF. DNA of the CDR3: TGCAGTGCTAGAAGAGTTCAGGGGGGGACTGAAGCTTTCTTT.

This clonotype has a handful of counts. This rearrangement joins TRBV10-1 to TRBJ2-3, with D possibly TRBD2 on 5 matching bases. V shed 3 bases and J shed 2 bases, with 12 bases lying between them. The CDR3 has 15 residues. Germline assignment: CDR1 WNHNN and CDR2 SYGVQD (reference sequence). Here the CDR3 DNA reads TGCGCCAGCAGTGAAGAGGGCCGGAACACAGATACGCAGTATTTT. It yields the protein CASSEEGRNTDTQYF.

This clonotype was detected ten times or more. CDR3 in amino acids: CASSPKSGTGYYEQYF. As DNA, the CDR3 is TGCGCCAGCAGCCCCAAATCCGGGACAGGGTACTACGAGCAGTACTTC. The chain employs TRBV4-3 and TRBJ2-7, with 9 bases matching TRBD1. CDR3 length equals 16 residues. J gave up 3 bases and V 4 bases, and 10 bases lay outside the gene matches. Germline V gene lookup returns CDR1 LGHNA and CDR2 YSLEER.

The CDR3 nucleotides read TGTGCCAGCAGCTTAAATGGGGCGCGGCCAGGCATTCAGTACTTC. Residues: CASSLNGARPGIQYF. V usage is TRBV3-1 and J usage is TRBJ2-4, with D tentatively TRBD1 (5 bases). The CDR3 totals 15 residues. The ends were cut back, 5 bases at V and 9 bases at J, with 20 bases in the middle. Germline V gene sequence: CDR1 LGHDT, CDR2 YNNKEL (reference sequence).

Here the CDR3 reads CASRPGGEGSYEQYF. DNA for the CDR3: TGTGCCAGCAGGCCCGGCGGAGAGGGATCCTACGAGCAGTACTTC. The V gene is TRBV28, the J gene TRBJ2-7; a weak D match, TRBD2 (5 bases). The CDR3 has 15 residues. The ends were cut back, 6 bases at V and 1 base at J, with 16 bases in the middle. The germline V gene encodes CDR1 MDHEN and CDR2 SYDVKM.

This clonotype has just a few counts. The V and J genes are TRBV11-2 and TRBJ2-3; D unclear. CDR1 and CDR2 (germline): SGHAT, FQNNGV. Trimming stripped 2 bases from V and 4 bases from J, with 7 bases between. CDR3 length: 13 residues. The CDR3 loop reads CASSLFFSDTQYF. CDR3 in DNA: TGTGCCAGCAGCTTATTTTTCTCAGATACGCAGTATTTT. The full variable domain, in which reference TRBV11-2 and TRBJ2-3 provide the parts outside the CDR3, is EAGVAQSPRYKIIEKRQSVAFWCNPISGHATLYWYQQILGQGPKLLIQFQNNGVVDDSQLPKDRFSAERLKGVDSTLKIQPAKLEDSAVYLCASSLFFSDTQYFGPGTRLTVL.

The rearrangement uses TRBV4-1 and TRBJ2-7, with 8 bases aligning to TRBD2. Germline lookup yields CDR1 MGHRA and CDR2 YSYEKL. This CDR3 region has 17 residues. Losses at the gene ends were 3 bases for V and 0 bases for J; bases not matched to a gene: 10. The CDR3 loop is CASSHGGTSGTSYEQYF. The CDR3 nucleotides are TGCGCCAGCAGCCACGGGGGTACTAGCGGTACCTCCTACGAGCAGTACTTC.

The rearrangement links TRBV5-4 to TRBJ1-1; D is uncertain. CDR3 length: 12 amino acids. Germline assignment: CDR1 SGHNT and CDR2 YYREEE (reference sequence). V lost 0 bases to trimming and J lost 7 bases, with 7 bases between them. The CDR3 protein is CASSLGGIEAFF. In DNA form, the CDR3 reads TGTGCCAGCAGCTTGGGAGGGATTGAAGCTTTCTTT.

This CDR3 reads CASSQAGWANTEAFF. The CDR3 DNA reads as TGTGCCAGCAGCCAAGCAGGCTGGGCGAACACTGAAGCTTTCTTT. The chain uses TRBV14 and TRBJ1-1; D remains unclear. V dropped 1 base and J dropped 1 base, with 10 bases sitting between them. The CDR3 has 15 amino acids. The germline V gene has CDR1 SGHDN and CDR2 FVKESK.

There are a few counts of this clonotype. The chain employs TRBV7-6 and TRBJ2-3; no firm D call. The CDR3 contains 13 residues. Germline CDR1 is SGHVS and CDR2 is FNYEAQ. The germline V and J ends were trimmed by 0 bases and 4 bases, with 5 bases remaining between them. For the CDR3, the DNA is TGTGCCAGCAGCTTAGCCGGGTCAGATACGCAGTATTTT. Translated, it gives CASSLAGSDTQYF.

V and J are TRBV29-1 and TRBJ2-5; 10 bases line up with TRBD1. CDR1 SQVTM and CDR2 ANQGSEA come from the germline V gene. The CDR3 consists of 16 residues. The J segment lost 4 bases and the V segment lost 7 bases, leaving 15 bases of the junction unmatched. The CDR3 loop reads CSARSVGTGEGETQYF. Here the CDR3 DNA reads TGCAGCGCCCGATCGGTCGGGACAGGGGAGGGAGAGACCCAGTACTTC.

Only a few counts were recorded for this clonotype. V is TRBV6-5 and J is TRBJ2-4; TRBD1 matches 7 bases. The V gene's germline CDR1 is MNHEY and CDR2 SVGAGI. J was trimmed by 5 bases and V by 6 bases; bases with no gene match: 7. The CDR3 is 14 residues long. The DNA of the CDR3 is TGTGCCAGCAGCCGAGGACAGGACCAAAACATTCAGTACTTC. Translating gives CASSRGQDQNIQYF.